The T cell receptor beta chain described here comes from a study of cytomegalovirus exposure and HLA in healthy donors. Study-wide points: When a later analysis was performed, an Asian-associated ancestry cluster reportedly had fewer N-insertions than the approximately 680-donor mean. As a later analysis showed, a missense DCLRE1C variant was linked to trimming of TCR beta V- and J-genes.

The donors gave bone marrow, and they were healthy. This PCR relied on a set of 60 Vbeta primers and 13 Jbeta primers. Clones were sequenced by immunoSEQ multiplex PCR, and TCRdb holds only the in-frame ones, with some missing. This table holds some 95,000 clones, about 77% found once. To note about this clone: What it binds is unknown.

The ends were cut back, 6 bases at V and 5 bases at J, with 9 bases in the middle. Germline V gene lookup returns CDR1 LGHNA and CDR2 YSLEER. This CDR3 is built from 12 residues. The chain couples TRBV4-3 to TRBJ2-3, with D tentatively TRBD2 (5 bases). The sequence was obtained from a woman between 40 and 50 years old in good health and CMV-seronegative. Sequencing was performed on PBMCs. As DNA, the CDR3 is TGCGCCAGCAGTCCTGAGGGAGATACGCAGTATTTT. It translates to CASSPEGDTQYF.